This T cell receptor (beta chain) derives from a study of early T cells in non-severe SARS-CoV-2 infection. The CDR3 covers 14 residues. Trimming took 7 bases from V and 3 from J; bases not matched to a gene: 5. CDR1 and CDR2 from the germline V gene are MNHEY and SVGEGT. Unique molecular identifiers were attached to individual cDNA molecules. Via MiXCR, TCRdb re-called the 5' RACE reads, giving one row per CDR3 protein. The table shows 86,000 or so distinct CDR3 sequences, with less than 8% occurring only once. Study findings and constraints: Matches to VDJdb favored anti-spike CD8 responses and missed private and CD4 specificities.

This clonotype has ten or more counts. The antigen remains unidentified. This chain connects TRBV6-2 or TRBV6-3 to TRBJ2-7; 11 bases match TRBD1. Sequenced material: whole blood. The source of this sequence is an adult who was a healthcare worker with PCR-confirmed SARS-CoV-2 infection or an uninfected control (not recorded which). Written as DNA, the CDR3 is TGTGCCAGCACCCTGGACAGGGGGCGCTACGAGCAGTACTTC. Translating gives CASTLDRGRYEQYF.